This T cell receptor (beta chain) is from a study of cytomegalovirus exposure and HLA in healthy donors. 13 Jbeta primers and 60 Vbeta primers were used for the PCR. The assay was immunoSEQ multiplex PCR, and TCRdb's table has in-frame clones only and misses some. The table lists around 63,000 clones, with 1.5% to 2% in the top ten. Turning to this clone: Its antigen is not identified.

This CDR3 has 13 amino acids. Germline V lookup: CDR1 SQVTM, CDR2 ANQGSEA. With 4 bases removed from V and 5 bases from J, the gap between germline ends came to 15 bases. General study findings and limits: Later analysis reportedly placed an Asian-associated ancestry cluster below the roughly 700-donor mean in N-insertions. The authors later found TCR association rates varying by HLA locus, with DRB1 most and HLA-C fewest. The study designated 160 or so TCR beta chains cytomegalovirus-associated.

The chain carries TRBV29-1 and TRBJ2-7; D gene unclear. The specimen sequenced was PBMCs. This clonotype originated in a woman aged 25 to 39 in good health and CMV-seronegative. The CDR3 reads CSVVYTASNEQYF. The DNA of the CDR3 is TGCAGCGTTGTTTATACAGCCTCAAACGAGCAGTACTTC.